This entry features one T cell receptor (beta chain) sequence. This specimen comes from a study of control samples from healthy donors and cancer patients. Assay: immunoSEQ multiplex PCR; the TCRdb copy retains only in-frame clones and omits some. The sample lists about 160,000 clones, around 90% occurring once. The germline gives CDR1 SGHTA, CDR2 FQGNSA. Trimming took off 5 bases at V and 5 bases at J, with 10 bases between the two ends. The CDR3 sequence is 13 residues long. The origin of this receptor is a man aged 30 to 39 in good health. V is TRBV7-2 and J is TRBJ1-5, with D uncertain. Sequencing was performed on blood. This chain's CDR3 is CASSRTAYQPQHF. The CDR3 DNA reads as TGTGCCAGCAGCCGGACGGCCTATCAGCCCCAGCATTTT.